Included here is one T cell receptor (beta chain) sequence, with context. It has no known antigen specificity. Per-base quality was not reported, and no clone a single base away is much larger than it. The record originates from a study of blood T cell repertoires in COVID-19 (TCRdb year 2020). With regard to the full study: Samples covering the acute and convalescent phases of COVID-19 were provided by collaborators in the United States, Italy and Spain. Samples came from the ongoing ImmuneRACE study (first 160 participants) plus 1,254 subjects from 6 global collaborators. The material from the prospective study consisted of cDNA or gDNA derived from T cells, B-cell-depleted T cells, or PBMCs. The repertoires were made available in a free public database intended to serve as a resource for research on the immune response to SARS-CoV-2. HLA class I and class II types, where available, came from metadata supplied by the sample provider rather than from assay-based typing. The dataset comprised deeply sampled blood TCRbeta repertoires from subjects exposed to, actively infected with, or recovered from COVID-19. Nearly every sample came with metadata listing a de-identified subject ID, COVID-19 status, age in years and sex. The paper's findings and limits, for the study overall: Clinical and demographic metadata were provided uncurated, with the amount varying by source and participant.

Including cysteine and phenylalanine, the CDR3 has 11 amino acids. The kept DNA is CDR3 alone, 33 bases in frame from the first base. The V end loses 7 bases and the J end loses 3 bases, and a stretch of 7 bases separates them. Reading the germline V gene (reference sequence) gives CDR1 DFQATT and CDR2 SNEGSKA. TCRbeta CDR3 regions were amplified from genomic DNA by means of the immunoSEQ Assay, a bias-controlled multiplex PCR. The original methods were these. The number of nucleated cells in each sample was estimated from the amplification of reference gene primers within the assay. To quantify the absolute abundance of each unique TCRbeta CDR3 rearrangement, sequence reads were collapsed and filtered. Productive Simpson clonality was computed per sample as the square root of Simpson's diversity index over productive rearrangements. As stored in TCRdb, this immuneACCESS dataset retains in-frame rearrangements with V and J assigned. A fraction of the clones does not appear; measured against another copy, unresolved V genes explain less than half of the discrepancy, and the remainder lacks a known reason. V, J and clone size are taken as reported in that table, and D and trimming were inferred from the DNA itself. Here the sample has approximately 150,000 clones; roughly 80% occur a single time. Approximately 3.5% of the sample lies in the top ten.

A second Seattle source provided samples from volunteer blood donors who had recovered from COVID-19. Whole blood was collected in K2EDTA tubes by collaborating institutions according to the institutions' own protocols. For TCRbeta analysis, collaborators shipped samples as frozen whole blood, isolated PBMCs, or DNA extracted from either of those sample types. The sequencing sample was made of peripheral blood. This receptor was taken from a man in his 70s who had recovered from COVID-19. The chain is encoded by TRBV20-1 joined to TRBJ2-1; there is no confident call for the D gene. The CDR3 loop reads CSVPFYNEQFF. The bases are TGCAGTGTTCCTTTCTACAATGAGCAGTTCTTC.